The entry below gives a single T cell receptor beta chain sequence along with its context. Its antigen is not identified. The method was immunoSEQ multiplex PCR; TCRdb's version includes in-frame clones alone and lacks a portion of them. The sample yields some 80,000 clones, about 82% seen once. This sample is drawn from a study of OX40 agonist ivuxolimab in advanced cancers. Overall study: One hepatocellular carcinoma and two cutaneous melanoma patients partially responded. Study results and limitations: There was clonal expansion of CD4+ and CD8+ blood T cells by week 6 at 0.1 to 3.0 mg/kg. CD8+ T cells were the subset that, on average, had more expanded clones than CD4+.

Germline CDR1 reads MNHEY; CDR2 reads SMNVEV (reference sequence). The CDR3 is 17 amino acids. V was shortened by 5 bases and J by 1 base, with 20 bases between the two germline ends. The sequence came from an adult with an advanced solid tumor such as melanoma, head and neck, liver or kidney cancer. This rearrangement joins TRBV27 to TRBJ1-1, with D uncertain. The source was CD4+ or CD8+ T cells sorted from blood, collected in a trial of the OX40 agonist ivuxolimab. The CDR3 region is CASSPSTRRRANTEAFF. The CDR3, as DNA: TGTGCCAGCAGTCCCTCCACCCGTAGACGTGCGAACACTGAAGCTTTCTTT.